This T cell receptor beta chain was captured by sequencing in a study of blood T cell repertoires in COVID-19. The wider study: The United States, Italy and Spain were the sources of the acute and convalescent COVID-19 samples. The cDNA or gDNA used as material had been derived from T cells, B-cell-depleted T cells, or PBMCs.

This clone was seen a handful of times. Germline V CDR1 and CDR2: SGHTA, FQGNSA. V was pared by 7 bases and J by 3 bases, with 13 bases between. CDR3 length: 14 residues. Sequencing used immunoSEQ multiplex PCR; TCRdb keeps in-frame clones, though not all of them. The data contain 150,000 to 200,000 clones, roughly 80% of them singletons. The origin of this receptor is a woman aged 40 to 55 with COVID-19, enrolled during active disease. The sequencing input was peripheral blood. The chain employs TRBV7-2 and TRBJ1-5, with D possibly TRBD1 on 5 matching bases. The CDR3 DNA reads TGTGCCAGCACCTGGGGGGGGTTCAATCAGCCCCAGCATTTT. This gives the protein CASTWGGFNQPQHF.